The clone carrying this TCR beta chain has more than one count but fewer than ten. Its cognate antigen is unknown. Indicated time point: technical triplicate 2. The entry originates in a study of neurological immune-mediated disorders. The study, taken as a whole, reports: In HTLV-1-associated myelopathy, TCR clonal expansion was greatest, whereas multiple sclerosis had the least, falling below healthy controls.

Every sequencing run generated in excess of 160 million TCR-beta sequences. These sequences covered 15-18 subjects. TCRdb recomputed calls from the 5' RACE reads with MiXCR, one row per CDR3 protein. The sample carries about 59,000 distinct CDR3 sequences, about 25% recorded once. CDR3 length: 15 amino acids. V lost 2 bases and J lost 3; bases outside the gene matches: 6. Germline loops: CDR1 SGHRS, CDR2 YFSETQ. The chain joins TRBV5-1 to TRBJ1-1, with TRBD1 identical over 8 bases. The sequencing sample was made of PBMCs. The clonotype originates from a man between 60 and 70 years old with HTLV-1-associated myelopathy (HAM/TSP). The CDR3 bases are TGCGCCAGCAGCTTACTAACAGGGGGGGACACTGAAGCTTTCTTT. The encoded protein is CASSLLTGGDTEAFF. The full variable domain, with the rest looked up from reference TRBV5-1 and TRBJ1-1, is KAGVTQTPRYLIKTRGQQVTLSCSPISGHRSVSWYQQTPGQGLQFLFEYFSETQRNKGNFPGRFSGRQFSNSRSEMNVSTLELGDSALYLCASSLLTGGDTEAFFGQGTRLTVV.